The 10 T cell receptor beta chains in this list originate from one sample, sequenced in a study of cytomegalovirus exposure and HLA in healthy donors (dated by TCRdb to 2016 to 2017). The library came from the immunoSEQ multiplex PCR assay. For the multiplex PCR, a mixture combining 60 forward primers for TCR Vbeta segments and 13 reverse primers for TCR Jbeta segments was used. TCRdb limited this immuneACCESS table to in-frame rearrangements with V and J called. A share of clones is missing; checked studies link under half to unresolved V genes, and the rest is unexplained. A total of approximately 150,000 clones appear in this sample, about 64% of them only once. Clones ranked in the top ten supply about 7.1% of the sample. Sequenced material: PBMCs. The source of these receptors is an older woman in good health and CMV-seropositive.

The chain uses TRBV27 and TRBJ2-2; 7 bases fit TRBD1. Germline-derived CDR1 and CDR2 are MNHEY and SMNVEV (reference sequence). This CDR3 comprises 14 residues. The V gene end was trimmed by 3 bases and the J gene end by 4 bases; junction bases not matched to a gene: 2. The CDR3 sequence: CASSLGQPTGELFF. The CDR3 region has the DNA TGTGCCAGCAGTTTGGGACAGCCCACCGGGGAGCTGTTTTTT.

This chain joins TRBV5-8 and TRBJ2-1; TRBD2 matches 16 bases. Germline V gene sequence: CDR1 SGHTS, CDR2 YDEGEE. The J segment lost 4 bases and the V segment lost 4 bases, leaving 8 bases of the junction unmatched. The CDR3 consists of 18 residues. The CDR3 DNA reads TGTGCCAGCAGCAAACCCGGGACTAGCGGGAGGGTTTACAATGAGCAGTTCTTC. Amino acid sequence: CASSKPGTSGRVYNEQFF.

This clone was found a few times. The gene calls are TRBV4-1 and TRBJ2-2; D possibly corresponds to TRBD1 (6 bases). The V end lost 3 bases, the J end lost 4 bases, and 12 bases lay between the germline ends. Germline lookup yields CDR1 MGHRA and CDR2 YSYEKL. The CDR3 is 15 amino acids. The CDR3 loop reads CASSHKTGITGELFF. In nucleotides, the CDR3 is TGCGCCAGCAGCCATAAGACAGGCATCACCGGGGAGCTGTTTTTT.

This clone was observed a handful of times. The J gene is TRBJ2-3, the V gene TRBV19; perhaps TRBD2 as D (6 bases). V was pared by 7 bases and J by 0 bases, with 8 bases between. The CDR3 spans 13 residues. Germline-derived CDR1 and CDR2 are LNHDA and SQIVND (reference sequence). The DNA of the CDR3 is TGTGCCAGTACAGGACTAAGCACAGATACGCAGTATTTT. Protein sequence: CASTGLSTDTQYF.

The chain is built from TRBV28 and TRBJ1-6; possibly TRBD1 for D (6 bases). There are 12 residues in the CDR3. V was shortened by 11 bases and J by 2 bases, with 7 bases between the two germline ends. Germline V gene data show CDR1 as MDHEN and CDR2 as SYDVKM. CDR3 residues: CAQGPYNSPLHF. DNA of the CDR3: TGTGCCCAGGGGCCCTATAATTCACCCCTCCACTTT.

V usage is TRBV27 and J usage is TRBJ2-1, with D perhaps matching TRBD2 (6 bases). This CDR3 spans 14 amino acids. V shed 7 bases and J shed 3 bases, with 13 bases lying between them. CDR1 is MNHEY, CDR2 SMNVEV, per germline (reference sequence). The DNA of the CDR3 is TGTGCCAGCACGGTGGCGGGGCACTACAATGAGCAGTTCTTC. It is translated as CASTVAGHYNEQFF.

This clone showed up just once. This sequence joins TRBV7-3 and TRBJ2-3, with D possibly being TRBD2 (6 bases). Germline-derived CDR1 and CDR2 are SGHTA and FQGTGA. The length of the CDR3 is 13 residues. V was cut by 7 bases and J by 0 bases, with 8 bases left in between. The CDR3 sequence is CASNAGSTDTQYF. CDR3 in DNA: TGTGCCAGCAACGCGGGAAGCACAGATACGCAGTATTTT.

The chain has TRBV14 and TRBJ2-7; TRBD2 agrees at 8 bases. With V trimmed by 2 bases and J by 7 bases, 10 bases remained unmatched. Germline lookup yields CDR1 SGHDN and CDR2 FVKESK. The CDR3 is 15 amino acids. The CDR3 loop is CASSQFGSGIWEQYF. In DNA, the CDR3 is TGTGCCAGCAGCCAATTTGGTAGCGGGATTTGGGAGCAGTACTTC.

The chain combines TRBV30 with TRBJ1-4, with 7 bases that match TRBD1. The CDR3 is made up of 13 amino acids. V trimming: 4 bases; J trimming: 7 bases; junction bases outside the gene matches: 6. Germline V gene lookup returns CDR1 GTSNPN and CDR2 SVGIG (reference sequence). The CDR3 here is CAWNRGFGEKLFF. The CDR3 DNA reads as TGTGCCTGGAACAGGGGCTTCGGTGAAAAACTGTTTTTT. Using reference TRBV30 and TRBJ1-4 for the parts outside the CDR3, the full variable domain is SQTIHQWPATLVQPVGSPLSLECTVEGTSNPNLYWYRQAAGRGLQLLFYSVGIGQISSEVPQNLSASRPQDRQFILSSKKLLLSDSGFYLCAWNRGFGEKLFFGSGTQLSVL.

The CDR3 region is CASSPRTGGDQPQHF. The CDR3 region has the DNA TGCGCCAGCAGCCCCCGGACAGGGGGCGATCAGCCCCAGCATTTT. The chain uses TRBV5-1 and TRBJ1-5; TRBD1 matches at 11 bases. The CDR3 has 15 amino acids. The germline V gene has CDR1 SGHRS and CDR2 YFSETQ. The V segment lost 4 bases and the J segment 5 bases; nucleotides outside the gene matches: 5.